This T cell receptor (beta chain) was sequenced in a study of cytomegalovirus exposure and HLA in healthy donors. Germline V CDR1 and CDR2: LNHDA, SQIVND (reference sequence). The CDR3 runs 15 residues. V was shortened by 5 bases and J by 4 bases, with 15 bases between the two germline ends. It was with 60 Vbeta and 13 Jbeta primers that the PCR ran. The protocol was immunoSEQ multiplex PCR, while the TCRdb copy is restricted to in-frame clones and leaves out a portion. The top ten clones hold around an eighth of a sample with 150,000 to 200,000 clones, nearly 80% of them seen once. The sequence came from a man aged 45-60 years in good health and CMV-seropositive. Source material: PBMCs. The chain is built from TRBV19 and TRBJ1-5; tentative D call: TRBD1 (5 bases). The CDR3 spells CASSPDRTRNQPQHF. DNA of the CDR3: TGTGCCAGTAGTCCCGACAGAACTCGGAATCAGCCCCAGCATTTT.